The T cell receptor beta chain described here comes from a study of regulatory T cells in long-lasting Graves disease. This clonotype was recorded many times. Time point reported: newly diagnosed GD, antithyroid drugs for less than 3 months. Isolated PBMC RNA provided the starting material for the TCR library. CDR3-region Arm-PCR and iRepertoire HTBI primers produced the TCR beta libraries. TCRdb redid the calling of the multiplex PCR reads with MiXCR, one entry per CDR3 protein. The repertoire has over 500,000 distinct CDR3 sequences, less than 20% of them found once; the top ten carry around a sixth. The germline V gene has CDR1 LNHNV and CDR2 YYDKDF (reference sequence). V was clipped by 3 bases and J by 1 base; unmatched bases: 8. The CDR3 has 16 residues. These data were also reused for a study on T cells in Graves' hyperthyroidism and ophthalmopathy.

This chain links TRBV15 with TRBJ1-1; 7 positions agree with TRBD1. The origin of this receptor is a woman aged 30 to 39 with Graves disease. This material consisted of peripheral blood mononuclear cells (PBMCs), taken at new diagnosis, from a patient treated with antithyroid drugs. CDR3 sequence reads: CATSRDGRDRNTEAFF. DNA of the CDR3: TGTGCCACCAGCAGGGATGGGAGGGACAGGAACACTGAAGCTTTCTTT.